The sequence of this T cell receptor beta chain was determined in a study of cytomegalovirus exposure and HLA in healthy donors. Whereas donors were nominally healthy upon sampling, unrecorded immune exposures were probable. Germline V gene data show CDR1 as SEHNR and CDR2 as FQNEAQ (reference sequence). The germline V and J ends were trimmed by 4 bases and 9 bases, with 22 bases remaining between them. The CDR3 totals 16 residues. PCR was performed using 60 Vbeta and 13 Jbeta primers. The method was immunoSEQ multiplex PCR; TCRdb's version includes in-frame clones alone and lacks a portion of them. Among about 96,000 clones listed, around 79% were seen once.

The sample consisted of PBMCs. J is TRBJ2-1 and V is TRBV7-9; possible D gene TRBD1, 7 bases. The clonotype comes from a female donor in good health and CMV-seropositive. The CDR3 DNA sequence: TGTGCCAGCAGCTATACCCGGGGAAGGGGGCGGGGTGAGCAGTTCTTC. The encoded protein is CASSYTRGRGRGEQFF.